This TCR beta chain was sequenced during a study of T-cell memory formation after mild COVID-19 (dated by TCRdb to the early 2020s). General notes on the study: Most TCR sequence clusters were specific to one of the two donors. Two young, previously healthy adult volunteers made up the cohort, one male and one female. In a couple of donors, T-cell clones that expanded and contracted after mild COVID-19 were followed by sequencing TCRalpha and TCRbeta repertoires longitudinally. Beyond this particular receptor, the publication reports: Only a couple of mild cases were covered by the study, and larger cohorts that include severe cases with pre-infection samples were considered necessary. From day 15 to 85, contracting clones showed balanced CD4/CD8 phenotypes, whereas a second wave of clones that expanded from day 15 to 37 leaned towards CD4+. The second-wave clones that peaked on day 37 were not confirmed to be SARS-CoV-2 specific. Contracting CD4+ clones turned up mainly in the CM and EM memory subsets, whereas EMRA was where CD8+ clones were enriched. Some responding clones were detected in pre-infection memory, suggesting pre-existing cross-reactive memory T cells joined the SARS-CoV-2 response.

Ficoll-Paque density gradient centrifugation was used to isolate PBMCs. V lost 3 bases and J lost 7 bases; the stretch between them is 16 bases long. Reading from cysteine to phenylalanine, the CDR3 counts 15 amino acids. CDR3 DNA only is kept here, 45 bases in frame from base 1. CDR1 is given as MGHRA and CDR2 as YSYEKL, both from the germline V gene. This clonotype occurred a few times. Its target antigen remains unknown. Base qualities were left out, and no much larger clone turns up one base away. The instrument was an Illumina NovaSeq 6000. Using 5'RACE with constant-segment primers, TCRalpha and TCRbeta cDNA libraries were constructed, with sample barcodes and unique molecular identifiers added in the process. Trizol reagent was used to extract RNA from every sample. Amplification of the libraries took two PCR steps, and the second step added a second sample barcode plus Illumina TruSeq adapters. Sequencing of the libraries was done on an Illumina NovaSeq, producing 2 x 150 bp paired-end reads. As for the original processing: Reads were demultiplexed and collapsed into UMI-guided consensus sequences with migec v1.2.7. Using mixcr v2.1.11, the UMI consensuses were aligned to TRA and TRB V and J templates and assembled into clonotypes. A clonotype was counted as expanded or contracted only when both edgeR and NoisET called the clonotype significant, with the noise models trained on biological replicates. For edgeR calls, the cutoffs were a false discovery rate-adjusted p below 0.01 and a log2 fold-change threshold of 1. As an exploratory analysis of dynamics, max-normalized trajectories of the 1000 most abundant clonotypes were examined with PCA combined with hierarchical clustering. The CD4 or CD8 phenotype of responding clones was assigned using the separately sequenced CD4+ and CD8+ repertoires. TCRdb passed the public sequencing reads through fastp at Q25 and MiXCR, retaining productive beta sequences. Rows with one shared CDR3 protein collapse into an entry with the most common genes and DNA. The authors' filters were not applied to this entry. This sample holds over 400,000 distinct CDR3 sequences; 23% were observed only once. Less than 15% of the sample goes to the ten largest clones.

This sequence uses TRBV4-1 and TRBJ1-5; perhaps TRBD1 is the D gene, with 6 bases matching. Specimen: PBMCs or a T cell subset sorted from them (not recorded which). The TCR was taken from an adult woman who had mild COVID-19 (a few samples of this study predate the infection). The sample titles of this study are shuffled in the database, so cell type and time point are left out; the donor was told from shared clones. At the DNA level, the sequence is TGCGCCAGCAGCCACCTAACAGGGTCGAGGCAGCCCCAGCATTTT. The encoded protein is CASSHLTGSRQPQHF.